This section outlines one T cell receptor (beta chain) sequence together with its context. Its matching antigen is unknown. One end of the junction fails to match germline, which may point to a read error. Arm-PCR with iRepertoire HTBI primers amplified the CDR3 regions for these TCR beta libraries. Each CDR3 protein is one row after TCRdb ran MiXCR on the multiplex PCR reads. This table holds approximately 390,000 distinct CDR3 sequences, 15% to 20% found once. Germline loops: CDR1 SGHRS, CDR2 YFSETQ. The length of the CDR3 is 14 residues. The data are from a study of regulatory T cells in long-lasting Graves disease. About the research overall: Graves' patients, newly diagnosed, had taken antithyroid drugs under 3 months.

Study findings and constraints: TRBV28, TRBJ1-2 and TRBJ2-5 were segments that persistent disease favored.

Noted time point: newly diagnosed GD, antithyroid drugs for less than 3 months. PBMCs were the source of the RNA used for TCR sequencing. These records were also assigned to another study, of T cells in Graves' hyperthyroidism and ophthalmopathy. From that second work: For ophthalmopathy, model prediction preceded onset by a median about six months.

The TCR was taken from a woman under 30 with Graves disease. The sequencing here drew on peripheral blood mononuclear cells (PBMCs), taken at new diagnosis, from a patient treated with antithyroid drugs. The chain is built from TRBV5-1 and TRBJ2-7, with unresolved D. The CDR3 sequence: CASSSPPSNYDQYF. In DNA form, the CDR3 reads TGCGCCAGCAGCTCGCCTCCGTCTAATTACGACCAGTACTTC.